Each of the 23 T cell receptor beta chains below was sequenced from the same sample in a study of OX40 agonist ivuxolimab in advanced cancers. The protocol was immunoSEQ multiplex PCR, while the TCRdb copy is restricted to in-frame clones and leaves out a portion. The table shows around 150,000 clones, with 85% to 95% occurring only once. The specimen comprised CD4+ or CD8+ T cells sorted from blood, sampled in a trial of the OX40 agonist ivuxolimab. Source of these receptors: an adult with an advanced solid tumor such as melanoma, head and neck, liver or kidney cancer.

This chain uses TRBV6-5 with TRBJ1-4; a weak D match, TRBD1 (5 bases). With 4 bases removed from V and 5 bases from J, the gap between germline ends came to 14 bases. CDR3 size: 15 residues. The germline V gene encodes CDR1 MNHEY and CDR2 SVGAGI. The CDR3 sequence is CASSSAQGGNEKLFF. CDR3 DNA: TGTGCCAGCAGTTCCGCCCAGGGCGGGAATGAAAAACTGTTTTTT.

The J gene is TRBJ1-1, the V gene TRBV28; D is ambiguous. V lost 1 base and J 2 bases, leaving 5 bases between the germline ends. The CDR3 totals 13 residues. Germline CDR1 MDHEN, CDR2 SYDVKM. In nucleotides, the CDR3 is TGTGCCAGCAGTTTATCTTTAAACACTGAAGCTTTCTTT. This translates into CASSLSLNTEAFF.

CDR3: CASSPRLAGVSYNEQFF. As DNA, the CDR3 is TGTGCCAGTAGTCCCCGACTAGCGGGAGTCTCCTACAATGAGCAGTTCTTC. This chain uses TRBV19 with TRBJ2-1; 12 nucleotides align to TRBD2. Per the germline V gene, CDR1 is LNHDA and CDR2 is SQIVND (reference sequence). Unmatched junction bases numbered 5, after V lost 5 bases and J lost 0 bases. The CDR3 totals 17 residues. Complete variable domain (other parts from reference TRBV19 and TRBJ2-1): DGGITQSPKYLFRKEGQNVTLSCEQNLNHDAMYWYRQDPGQGLRLIYYSQIVNDFQKGDIAEGYSVSREKKESFPLTVTSAQKNPTAFYLCASSPRLAGVSYNEQFFGPGTRLTVL.

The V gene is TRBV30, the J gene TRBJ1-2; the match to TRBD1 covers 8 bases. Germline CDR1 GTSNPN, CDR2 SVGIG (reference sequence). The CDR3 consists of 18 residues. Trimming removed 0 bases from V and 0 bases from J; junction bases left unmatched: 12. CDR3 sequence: CAWSVPPFGQGANYGYTF. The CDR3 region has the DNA TGTGCCTGGAGTGTACCCCCATTTGGACAGGGAGCTAACTATGGCTACACCTTC.

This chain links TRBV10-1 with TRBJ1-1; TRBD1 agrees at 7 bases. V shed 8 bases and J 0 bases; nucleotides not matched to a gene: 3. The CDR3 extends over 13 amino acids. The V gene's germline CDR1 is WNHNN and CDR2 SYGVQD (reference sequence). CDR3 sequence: CASRQGLNTEAFF. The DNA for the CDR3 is TGCGCCAGCCGACAGGGCTTGAACACTGAAGCTTTCTTT.

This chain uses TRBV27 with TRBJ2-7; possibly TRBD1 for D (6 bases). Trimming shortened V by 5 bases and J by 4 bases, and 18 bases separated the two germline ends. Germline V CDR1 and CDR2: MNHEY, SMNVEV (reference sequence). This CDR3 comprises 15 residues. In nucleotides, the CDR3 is TGTGCCAGCAGTACCTCGGGACATCCAGAGTACGAGCAGTACTTC. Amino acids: CASSTSGHPEYEQYF.

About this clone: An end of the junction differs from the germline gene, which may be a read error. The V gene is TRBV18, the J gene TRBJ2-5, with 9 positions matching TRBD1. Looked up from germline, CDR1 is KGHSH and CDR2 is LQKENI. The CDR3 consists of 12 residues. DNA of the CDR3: TGTGCCAGCTCACCACCGGACGGACAGGGGCACTTC. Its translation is CASSPPDGQGHF.

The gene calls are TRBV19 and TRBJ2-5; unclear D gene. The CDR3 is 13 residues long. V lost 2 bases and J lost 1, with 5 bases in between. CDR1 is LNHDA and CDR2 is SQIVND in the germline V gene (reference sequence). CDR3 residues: CASSITVQETQYF. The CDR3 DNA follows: TGTGCCAGTAGTATAACAGTCCAAGAGACCCAGTACTTC.

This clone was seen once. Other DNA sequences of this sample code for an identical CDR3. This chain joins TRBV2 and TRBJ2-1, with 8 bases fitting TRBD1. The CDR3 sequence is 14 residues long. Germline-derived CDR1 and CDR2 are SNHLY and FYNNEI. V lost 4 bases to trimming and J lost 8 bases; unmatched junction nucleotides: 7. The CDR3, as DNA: TGTGCCAGCAGTGTTCAGGGGGCCCTAGATGAGCAGTTCTTC. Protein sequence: CASSVQGALDEQFF.

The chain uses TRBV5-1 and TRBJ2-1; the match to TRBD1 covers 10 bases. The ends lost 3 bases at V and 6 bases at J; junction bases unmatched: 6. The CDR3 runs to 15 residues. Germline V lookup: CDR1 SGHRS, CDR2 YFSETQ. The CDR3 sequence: CASSSSGTGVNEQFF. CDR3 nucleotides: TGCGCCAGCAGCTCATCCGGGACAGGGGTCAATGAGCAGTTCTTC. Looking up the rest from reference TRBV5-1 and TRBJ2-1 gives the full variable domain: KAGVTQTPRYLIKTRGQQVTLSCSPISGHRSVSWYQQTPGQGLQFLFEYFSETQRNKGNFPGRFSGRQFSNSRSEMNVSTLELGDSALYLCASSSSGTGVNEQFFGPGTRLTVL.

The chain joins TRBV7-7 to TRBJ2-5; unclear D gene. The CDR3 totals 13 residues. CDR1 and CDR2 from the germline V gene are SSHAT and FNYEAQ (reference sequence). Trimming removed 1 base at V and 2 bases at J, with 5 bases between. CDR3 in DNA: TGTGCCAGCAGCTTAGATCGTCAAGAGACCCAGTACTTC. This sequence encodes CASSLDRQETQYF.

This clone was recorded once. This CDR3 reads CASSIPGTGGGLGKNIQYF. The CDR3 bases are TGTGCCAGTAGTATCCCCGGGACAGGGGGCGGGTTAGGCAAAAACATTCAGTACTTC. The rearrangement uses TRBV19 and TRBJ2-4, with 12 bases aligning to TRBD1. Trimming took 3 bases from V and 3 from J; bases not matched to a gene: 12. Germline loops: CDR1 LNHDA, CDR2 SQIVND (reference sequence). The CDR3 has 19 amino acids.

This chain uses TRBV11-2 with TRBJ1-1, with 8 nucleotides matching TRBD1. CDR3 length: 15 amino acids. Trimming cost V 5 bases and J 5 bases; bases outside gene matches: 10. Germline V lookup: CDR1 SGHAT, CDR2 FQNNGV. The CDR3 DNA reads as TGTGCCAGCAGCACACGGACAGGGATTACGACTGAAGCTTTCTTT. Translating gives CASSTRTGITTEAFF.

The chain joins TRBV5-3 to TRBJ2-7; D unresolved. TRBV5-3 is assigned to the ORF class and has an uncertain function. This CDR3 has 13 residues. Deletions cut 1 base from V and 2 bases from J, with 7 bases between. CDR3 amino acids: CARSLWPTYEQYF. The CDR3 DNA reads TGTGCCAGAAGCTTGTGGCCGACCTACGAGCAGTACTTC.

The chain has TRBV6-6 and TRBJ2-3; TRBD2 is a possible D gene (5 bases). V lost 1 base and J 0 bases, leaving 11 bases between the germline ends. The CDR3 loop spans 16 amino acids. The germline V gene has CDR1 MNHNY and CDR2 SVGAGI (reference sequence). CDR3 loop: CASSYLGRTSTDTQYF. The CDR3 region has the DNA TGTGCCAGCAGTTACTTGGGCAGGACTAGCACAGATACGCAGTATTTT.

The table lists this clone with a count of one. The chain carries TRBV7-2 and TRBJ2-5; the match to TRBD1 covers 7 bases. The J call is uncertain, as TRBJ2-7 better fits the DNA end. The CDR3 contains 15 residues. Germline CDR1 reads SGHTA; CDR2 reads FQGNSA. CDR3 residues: CASSWARDRAYEQYF. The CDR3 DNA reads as TGTGCCAGCAGCTGGGCCCGGGACAGAGCCTACGAGCAGTACTTC.

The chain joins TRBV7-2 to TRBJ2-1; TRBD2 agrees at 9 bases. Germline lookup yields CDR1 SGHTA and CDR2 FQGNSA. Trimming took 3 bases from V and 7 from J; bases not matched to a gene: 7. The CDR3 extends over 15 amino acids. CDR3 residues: CASSFAAGGWNEQFF. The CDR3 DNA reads TGTGCCAGCAGCTTCGCCGCGGGAGGGTGGAATGAGCAGTTCTTC.

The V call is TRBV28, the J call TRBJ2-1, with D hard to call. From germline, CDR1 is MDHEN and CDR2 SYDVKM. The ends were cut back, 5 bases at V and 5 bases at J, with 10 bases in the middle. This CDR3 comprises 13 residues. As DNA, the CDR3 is TGTGCCAGCAGTCGCCGCCCGGACAATGAGCAGTTCTTC. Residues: CASSRRPDNEQFF.

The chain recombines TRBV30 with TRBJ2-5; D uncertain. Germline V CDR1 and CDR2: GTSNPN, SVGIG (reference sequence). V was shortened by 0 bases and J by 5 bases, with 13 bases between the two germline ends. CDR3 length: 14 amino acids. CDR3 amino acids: CAWSVDGRYETQYF. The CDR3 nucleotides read TGTGCCTGGAGTGTAGACGGGCGGTACGAGACCCAGTACTTC.

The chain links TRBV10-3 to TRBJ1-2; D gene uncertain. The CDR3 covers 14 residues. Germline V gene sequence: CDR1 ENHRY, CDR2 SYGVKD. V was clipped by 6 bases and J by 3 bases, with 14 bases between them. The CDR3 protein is CAIREDGVHYGYTF. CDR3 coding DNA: TGTGCCATCAGGGAGGATGGAGTGCACTATGGCTACACCTTC.

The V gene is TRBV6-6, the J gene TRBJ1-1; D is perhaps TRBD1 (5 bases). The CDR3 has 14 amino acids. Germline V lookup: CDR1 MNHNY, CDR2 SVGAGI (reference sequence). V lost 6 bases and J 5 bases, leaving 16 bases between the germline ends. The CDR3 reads CASSLPQGRTEAFF. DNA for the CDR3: TGTGCCAGCAGCCTTCCCCAGGGTCGGACTGAAGCTTTCTTT.

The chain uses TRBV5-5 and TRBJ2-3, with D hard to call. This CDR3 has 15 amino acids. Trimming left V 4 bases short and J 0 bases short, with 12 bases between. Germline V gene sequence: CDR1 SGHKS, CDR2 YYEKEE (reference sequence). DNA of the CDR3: TGTGCCAGCAGCCCCGGCGGAGCTAGCACAGATACGCAGTATTTT. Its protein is CASSPGGASTDTQYF.

The CDR3 bases are TGTGCCAGCAGTCACAAAGAGACCCAGTACTTC. Translating gives CASSHKETQYF. The J gene is TRBJ2-5, the V gene TRBV6-5; no clear D. Germline loops: CDR1 MNHEY, CDR2 SVGAGI. The CDR3 loop spans 11 amino acids. Trimming pared 5 bases from V and 3 bases from J, leaving 4 bases between.